The 28 T cell receptor beta chains below were found in one sample sequenced in a study of cytomegalovirus exposure and HLA in healthy donors. 13 Jbeta primers and 60 Vbeta primers were used for the PCR. Clones were sequenced by immunoSEQ multiplex PCR, and TCRdb holds only the in-frame ones, with some missing. This sample contains tens of thousands of clones. Sequencing input: PBMCs. These receptor sequences come from a woman between 40 and 50 years old in good health and CMV-seropositive.

This chain joins TRBV29-1 and TRBJ2-7; D is unresolved. The germline gives CDR1 SQVTM, CDR2 ANQGSEA. CDR3 size: 10 residues. Trimming pared 6 bases from V and 2 bases from J, leaving 5 bases between. The CDR3 protein is CSVITYEQYF. CDR3 nucleotide sequence: TGCAGCGTAATCACCTACGAGCAGTACTTC.

The V call is TRBV5-1, the J call TRBJ1-3; D is uncertain. V gave up 2 bases and J gave up 2 bases, with 5 bases separating them. Germline V gene lookup returns CDR1 SGHRS and CDR2 YFSETQ. CDR3 length: 13 amino acids. The CDR3 loop is CASSFEAGNTIYF. The CDR3 bases are TGCGCCAGCAGCTTTGAGGCTGGAAACACCATATATTTT.

V is TRBV6-1 and J is TRBJ2-7, with TRBD1 matching over 7 bases. Germline CDR1 is MNHNS and CDR2 is SASEGT. The CDR3 consists of 14 residues. CDR3 nucleotide sequence: TGTGCCAGCAGTGATCATAGAGGGGGCGAAGATGTGAAGGTC. Residues: CASSDHRGGEDVKV.

The chain carries TRBV19 and TRBJ2-3; TRBD2 matches at 9 bases. The CDR3 covers 15 residues. Germline V gene data show CDR1 as LNHDA and CDR2 as SQIVND (reference sequence). The trim removed 4 bases at V and 1 base at J, leaving 3 bases unmatched. CDR3 in DNA: TGTGCCAGTAGTAAGGTAGCGGGAGGCACAGATACGCAGTATTTT. As protein: CASSKVAGGTDTQYF.

The J gene is TRBJ2-7, the V gene TRBV7-2, with D hard to call. Trimming pared 4 bases from V and 1 base from J, leaving 5 bases between. The CDR3 extends over 12 amino acids. Germline V CDR1 and CDR2: SGHTA, FQGNSA. Here the CDR3 reads CASSSYSYEQYF. CDR3 nucleotide sequence: TGTGCCAGCAGCTCGTATTCCTACGAGCAGTACTTC.

This chain connects TRBV7-6 to TRBJ2-7; 11 bases are a match to TRBD1. J was trimmed by 2 bases and V by 3 bases; bases with no gene match: 3. CDR3 size: 15 residues. Germline V gene data show CDR1 as SGHVS and CDR2 as FNYEAQ. CDR3 DNA sequence: TGTGCCAGCAGCTTCGGGACAGGGGGTCCCTACGAGCAGTACTTC. It yields the protein CASSFGTGGPYEQYF.

V gene TRBV5-4 combines with J gene TRBJ1-6, with D possibly matching TRBD1 (5 bases). Germline CDR1 and CDR2: SGHNT and YYREEE (reference sequence). The CDR3 spans 15 residues. The V end was cut by 5 bases, the J end by 2 bases, with 11 bases between. CDR3 protein: CASRSGMAYNSPLHF. The CDR3 nucleotides are TGTGCCAGCAGGTCAGGGATGGCCTATAATTCACCCCTCCACTTT.

This chain links TRBV10-2 with TRBJ1-1; 8 bases line up with TRBD1. Trimming at V came to 2 bases and at J to 7 bases, leaving 3 bases not matched to a gene. This CDR3 comprises 13 residues. Germline loops: CDR1 WSHSY, CDR2 SAAADI. CDR3 sequence (DNA): TGCGCCAGCAGTGAGACAGGGGGGGATGAAGCTTTCTTT. This translates into CASSETGGDEAFF.

The chain joins TRBV10-3 to TRBJ1-1; maybe TRBD1 (5 bases). Trimming pared 7 bases from V and 0 bases from J, leaving 12 bases between. Germline CDR1 ENHRY, CDR2 SYGVKD. This CDR3 region has 14 residues. DNA of the CDR3: TGTGCCATCAAGGGGTCGACAGTGAACACTGAAGCTTTCTTT. This codes for CAIKGSTVNTEAFF.

The chain links TRBV7-2 to TRBJ1-4, with 9 bases fitting TRBD1. J gave up 11 bases and V 5 bases, and 6 bases lay outside the gene matches. The CDR3 is made up of 13 amino acids. From germline, CDR1 is SGHTA and CDR2 FQGNSA. The CDR3 sequence is CASSEQGARKLFF. CDR3 coding DNA: TGTGCCAGCAGCGAACAGGGGGCGAGGAAACTGTTTTTT.

The rearrangement links TRBV2 to TRBJ1-5, with 9 positions matching TRBD1. This CDR3 spans 14 amino acids. Germline V gene data show CDR1 as SNHLY and CDR2 as FYNNEI. Unmatched junction bases numbered 8, after V lost 7 bases and J lost 7 bases. The CDR3 DNA is TGTGCCAGCACCCCGGGACAGGGAGTGCAGCCCCAGCATTTT. This codes for CASTPGQGVQPQHF.

The chain has TRBV5-1 and TRBJ2-1, with D perhaps matching TRBD2 (7 bases). The germline gives CDR1 SGHRS, CDR2 YFSETQ. CDR3 length equals 16 residues. V was cut by 2 bases and J by 0 bases, with 12 bases left in between. The CDR3 nucleotides read TGCGCCAGCAGCTTCCTGGCGGGGGCCTCCTACAATGAGCAGTTCTTC. This sequence encodes CASSFLAGASYNEQFF.

The J gene is TRBJ1-3, the V gene TRBV28, with D possibly being TRBD1 (5 bases). V was pared by 4 bases and J by 2 bases, with 18 bases between. The germline V gene encodes CDR1 MDHEN and CDR2 SYDVKM. This CDR3 has 17 residues. CDR3 in amino acids: CASSWVGGGRTGNTIYF. The CDR3 DNA reads TGTGCCAGCAGTTGGGTCGGGGGGGGACGAACTGGAAACACCATATATTTT.

The J gene is TRBJ1-1, the V gene TRBV18; a possible D gene is TRBD1 (6 bases). The CDR3 is 18 amino acids. Trimming stripped 3 bases from V and 3 bases from J, with 23 bases between. The V gene's germline CDR1 is KGHSH and CDR2 LQKENI. As DNA, the CDR3 is TGTGCCAGCTCACCTTTATCGGGGGGGCGCGGGCAGGACACTGAAGCTTTCTTT. The encoded protein is CASSPLSGGRGQDTEAFF. The entire variable domain, with the rest obtained from reference TRBV18 and TRBJ1-1, is as follows: NAGVMQNPRHLVRRRGQEARLRCSPMKGHSHVYWYRQLPEEGLKFMVYLQKENIIDESGMPKERFSAEFPKEGPSILRIQQVVRGDSAAYFCASSPLSGGRGQDTEAFFGQGTRLTVV.

V and J are TRBV27 and TRBJ2-7, with a possible D match to TRBD1 (6 bases). This CDR3 comprises 15 residues. Trimming took off 5 bases at V and 2 bases at J, with 16 bases between the two ends. Germline V gene lookup returns CDR1 MNHEY and CDR2 SMNVEV (reference sequence). CDR3 loop: CASSPLGGPTYEQYF. CDR3 bases: TGTGCCAGCAGTCCCCTTGGGGGCCCAACCTACGAGCAGTACTTC.

V usage is TRBV28 and J usage is TRBJ1-5; tentatively, D is TRBD1 (6 bases). CDR1 and CDR2 from the germline V gene are MDHEN and SYDVKM. This CDR3 has 16 residues. V dropped 5 bases and J dropped 7 bases, with 21 bases sitting between them. The CDR3 reads CASSARGAVYPQPQHF. The CDR3 DNA reads TGTGCCAGCAGTGCTCGGGGGGCGGTCTACCCGCAGCCCCAGCATTTT.

The V gene is TRBV7-9, the J gene TRBJ1-1; tentatively, D is TRBD1 (6 bases). V was cut by 3 bases and J by 4 bases, with 12 bases left in between. The CDR3 loop spans 14 amino acids. Germline V gene data show CDR1 as SEHNR and CDR2 as FQNEAQ (reference sequence). CDR3 nucleotide sequence: TGTGCCAGCAGCTTTCGTCAGGGGACCACTGAAGCTTTCTTT. Translated, it gives CASSFRQGTTEAFF.

J is TRBJ2-7 and V is TRBV7-2, with 11 nucleotides matching TRBD1. Germline trimming cut 5 bases from V and 5 bases from J; bases unmatched to any gene: 5. From germline, CDR1 is SGHTA and CDR2 FQGNSA. The CDR3 loop spans 14 amino acids. As DNA, the CDR3 is TGTGCCAGCAGCATCCGGACAGGGGGCGACGAGCAGTACTTC. This translates into CASSIRTGGDEQYF.

This chain connects TRBV7-9 to TRBJ2-3; D unclear. Germline CDR1 and CDR2: SEHNR and FQNEAQ (reference sequence). The CDR3 spans 15 residues. Deletions cut 1 base from V and 5 bases from J, with 13 bases between. CDR3 coding DNA: TGTGCCAGCAGCTTAGAGTCGACCCCGGGAGATACGCAGTATTTT. Translating gives CASSLESTPGDTQYF. The full variable domain, in which reference TRBV7-9 and TRBJ2-3 provide the parts outside the CDR3, is DTGVSQNPRHKITKRGQNVTFRCDPISEHNRLYWYRQTLGQGPEFLTYFQNEAQLEKSRLLSDRFSAERPKGSFSTLEIQRTEQGDSAMYLCASSLESTPGDTQYFGPGTRLTVL.

The chain recombines TRBV7-9 with TRBJ2-7; TRBD2 matches at 11 bases. V shed 6 bases and J 2 bases; nucleotides not matched to a gene: 6. The CDR3 covers 15 residues. Germline V gene sequence: CDR1 SEHNR, CDR2 FQNEAQ (reference sequence). CDR3 coding DNA: TGTGCCAGCAGATCCACTAGCGGGGGCACCTACGAGCAGTACTTC. It yields the protein CASRSTSGGTYEQYF.

The CDR3 sequence: CASRLLGGSYEQYF. CDR3 bases: TGTGCCAGCAGGCTCCTAGGGGGCTCCTACGAGCAGTACTTC. The genes are TRBV27 and TRBJ2-7; D possibly corresponds to TRBD1 (6 bases). From germline, CDR1 is MNHEY and CDR2 SMNVEV (reference sequence). This CDR3 has 14 residues. The ends were cut back, 6 bases at V and 0 bases at J, with 12 bases in the middle.

The chain has TRBV19 and TRBJ2-2; TRBD2 matches 7 bases. The CDR3 extends over 16 amino acids. Per germline, CDR1 LNHDA and CDR2 SQIVND (reference sequence). Germline trimming cut 7 bases from V and 10 bases from J; bases unmatched to any gene: 18. The DNA for the CDR3 is TGTGCCAGTACCCGCTCAGGTGGGCGGGAGCGTGTGGAGCTGTTTTTT. It codes for CASTRSGGRERVELFF.

The J gene is TRBJ1-2, the V gene TRBV28; tentatively, D is TRBD1 (6 bases). V dropped 4 bases and J dropped 4 bases, with 16 bases sitting between them. Germline assignment: CDR1 MDHEN and CDR2 SYDVKM. CDR3 size: 15 residues. CDR3 amino acids: CASSSSGAQIYGYTF. The CDR3 DNA is TGTGCCAGCAGTTCCTCAGGGGCTCAGATCTATGGCTACACCTTC.

The genes are TRBV6-5 and TRBJ2-7; 9 nucleotides line up with TRBD1. CDR1 and CDR2 from the germline V gene are MNHEY and SVGAGI. With V trimmed by 6 bases and J by 2 bases, 5 bases remained unmatched. This CDR3 spans 14 amino acids. The CDR3 bases are TGTGCCAGCAGGGGGTGGACAGGGGCCTACGAGCAGTACTTC. This translates into CASRGWTGAYEQYF.

The V and J genes are TRBV5-8 and TRBJ1-5, with D uncertain. V was clipped by 1 base and J by 7 bases, with 15 bases between them. CDR3 length equals 15 residues. Germline values: CDR1 SGHTS, CDR2 YDEGEE. This chain's CDR3 is CASSLLLGEWQPQHF. The DNA for the CDR3 is TGTGCCAGCAGCTTGTTACTGGGAGAATGGCAGCCCCAGCATTTT.

V is TRBV6-5 and J is TRBJ1-1; D possibly corresponds to TRBD1 (6 bases). Between the trimmed V and J ends, which lost 5 bases and 7 bases, there was a span of 14 bases. Germline-derived CDR1 and CDR2 are MNHEY and SVGAGI. The CDR3 runs to 13 residues. The CDR3 DNA follows: TGTGCCAGCAGTACCAGGGGCCTGCGTGAAGCTTTCTTT. Its translation is CASSTRGLREAFF.

The chain employs TRBV18 and TRBJ2-3, with TRBD2 as a possible D gene (5 bases). Trimming removed 3 bases from V and 1 base from J, with 11 bases in between. CDR1 is KGHSH, CDR2 LQKENI, per germline. CDR3 length: 15 amino acids. In nucleotides, the CDR3 is TGTGCCAGCTCACCGGGCTGGACTCGCACAGATACGCAGTATTTT. It translates to CASSPGWTRTDTQYF.

This sequence joins TRBV4-1 and TRBJ1-5; 10 bases match TRBD1. There are 20 residues in the CDR3. CDR1 MGHRA and CDR2 YSYEKL come from the germline V gene. V was clipped by 0 bases and J by 6 bases; unmatched bases: 17. The CDR3: CASSQEGTGDTPIPSQPQHF. CDR3 coding DNA: TGCGCCAGCAGCCAAGAGGGGACAGGGGACACTCCTATCCCCAGTCAGCCCCAGCATTTT.